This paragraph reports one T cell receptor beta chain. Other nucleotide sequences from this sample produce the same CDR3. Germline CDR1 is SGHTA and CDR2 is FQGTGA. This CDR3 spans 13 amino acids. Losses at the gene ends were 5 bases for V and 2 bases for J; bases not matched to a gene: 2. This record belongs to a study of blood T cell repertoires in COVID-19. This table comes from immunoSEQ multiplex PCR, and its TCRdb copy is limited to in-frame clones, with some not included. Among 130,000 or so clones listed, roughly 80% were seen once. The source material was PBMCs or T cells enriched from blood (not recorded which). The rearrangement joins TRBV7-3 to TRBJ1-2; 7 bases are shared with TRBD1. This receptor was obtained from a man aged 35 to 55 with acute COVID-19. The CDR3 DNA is TGTGCCAGCAGCCTGGGACAGAACTATGGCTACACCTTC. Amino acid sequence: CASSLGQNYGYTF.